This T cell receptor (beta chain) was identified in a study of cytotoxic CD8 clonotypes in ibrutinib-treated CLL. On the study more broadly: Roughly 10 relapsed/refractory, about 14 treatment-naive; about 17 IGHV unmutated. Approximately 25 partial and 2 complete responses; at median 68 months, about 14 remitted, about twelve progressed.

Regarding the study as a whole: Upon ibrutinib response clonality rose, and upon progression it fell back toward baseline. T-cell clonality at baseline went above that of age-matched healthy donors and rose and fell with circulating CD8+ T-cell counts.

Profiled with immunoSEQ multiplex PCR; TCRdb holds only in-frame clones, not every one. The sample contains some 47,000 clones, 50% to 65% of which appear only once. V lost 8 bases and J lost 2, with 9 bases in between. CDR1 and CDR2 (germline): SGHVS, FQNEAQ. The CDR3 sequence is 12 residues long. About this clone: Its antigen remains unidentified.

The sequence was obtained from a human donor with chronic lymphocytic leukemia. The chain joins TRBV7-8 to TRBJ1-2, with a tentative D call TRBD1 (5 bases). The specimen comprised PBMCs, sampled after 24 months of ibrutinib treatment. CDR3 nucleotides: TGTGCCAGCGGGGCGGGCAACTATGGCTACACCTTC. Translation: CASGAGNYGYTF.